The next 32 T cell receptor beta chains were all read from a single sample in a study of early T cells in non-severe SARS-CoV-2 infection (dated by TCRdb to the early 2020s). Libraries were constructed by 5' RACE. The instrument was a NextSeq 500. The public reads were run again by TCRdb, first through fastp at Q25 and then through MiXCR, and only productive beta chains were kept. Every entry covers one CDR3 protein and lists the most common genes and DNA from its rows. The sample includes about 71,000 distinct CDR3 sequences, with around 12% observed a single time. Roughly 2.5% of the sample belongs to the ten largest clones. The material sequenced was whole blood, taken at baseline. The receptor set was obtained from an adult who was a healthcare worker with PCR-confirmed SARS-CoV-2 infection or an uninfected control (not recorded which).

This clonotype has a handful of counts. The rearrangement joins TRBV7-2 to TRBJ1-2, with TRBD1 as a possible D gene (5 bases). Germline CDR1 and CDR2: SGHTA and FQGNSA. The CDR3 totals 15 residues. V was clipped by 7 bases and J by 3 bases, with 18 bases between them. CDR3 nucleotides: TGTGCCAGCAACTCATGGCGGGGGTACGACTATGGCTACACCTTC. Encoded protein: CASNSWRGYDYGYTF.

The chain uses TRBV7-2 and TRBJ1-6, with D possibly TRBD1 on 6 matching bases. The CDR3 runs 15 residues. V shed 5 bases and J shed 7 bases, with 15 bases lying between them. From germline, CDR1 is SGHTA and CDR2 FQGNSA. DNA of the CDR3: TGTGCCAGCAGCATTAACAGGGCAGGAAATTCACCCCTCCACTTT. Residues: CASSINRAGNSPLHF. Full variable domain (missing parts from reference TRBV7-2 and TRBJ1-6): GAGVSQSPSNKVTEKGKDVELRCDPISGHTALYWYRQSLGQGLEFLIYFQGNSAPDKSGLPSDRFSAERTGGSVSTLTIQRTQQEDSAVYLCASSINRAGNSPLHFGNGTRLTVT.

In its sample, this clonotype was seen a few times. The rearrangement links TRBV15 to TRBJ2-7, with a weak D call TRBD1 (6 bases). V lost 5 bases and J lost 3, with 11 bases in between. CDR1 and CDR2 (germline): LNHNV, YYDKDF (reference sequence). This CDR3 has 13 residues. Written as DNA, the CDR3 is TGTGCCACCAGCCCAGGGGCTTACTACGAGCAGTACTTC. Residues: CATSPGAYYEQYF. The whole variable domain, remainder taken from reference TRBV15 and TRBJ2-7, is DAMVIQNPRYQVTQFGKPVTLSCSQTLNHNVMYWYQQKSSQAPKLLFHYYDKDFNNEADTPDNFQSRRPNTSFCFLDIRSPGLGDTAMYLCATSPGAYYEQYFGPGTRLTVT.

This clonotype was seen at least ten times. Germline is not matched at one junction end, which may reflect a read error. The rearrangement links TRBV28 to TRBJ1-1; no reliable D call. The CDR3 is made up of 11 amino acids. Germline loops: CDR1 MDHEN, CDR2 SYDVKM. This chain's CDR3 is CASSPSNRLAF. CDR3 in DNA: TGTGCCAGCAGTCCATCAAATCGACTGGCCTTT.

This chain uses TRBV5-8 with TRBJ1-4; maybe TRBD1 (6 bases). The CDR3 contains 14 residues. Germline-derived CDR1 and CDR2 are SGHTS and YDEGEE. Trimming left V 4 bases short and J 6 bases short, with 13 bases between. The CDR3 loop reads CASSHRTVYEKLFF. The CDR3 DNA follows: TGTGCCAGCAGCCACCGGACAGTTTATGAAAAACTGTTTTTT. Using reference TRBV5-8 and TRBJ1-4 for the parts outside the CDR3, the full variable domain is EAGVTQSPTHLIKTRGQQATLRCSPISGHTSVYWYQQALGLGLQFLLWYDEGEERNRGNFPPRFSGRQFPNYSSELNVNALELEDSALYLCASSHRTVYEKLFFGSGTQLSVL.

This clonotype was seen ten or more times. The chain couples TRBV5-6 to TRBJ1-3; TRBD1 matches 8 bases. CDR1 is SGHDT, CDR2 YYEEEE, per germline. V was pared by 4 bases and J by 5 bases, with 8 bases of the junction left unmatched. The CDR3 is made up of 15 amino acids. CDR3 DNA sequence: TGTGCCAGCAGCCCGACCGGACAGGGAAGAAACACCATATATTTT. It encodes CASSPTGQGRNTIYF.

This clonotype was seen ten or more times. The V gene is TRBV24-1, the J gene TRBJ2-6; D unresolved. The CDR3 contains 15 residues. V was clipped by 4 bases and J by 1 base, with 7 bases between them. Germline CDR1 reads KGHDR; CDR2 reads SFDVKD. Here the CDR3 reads CATSDAISGANVLTF. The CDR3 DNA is TGTGCCACCAGTGACGCAATTTCTGGGGCCAACGTCCTGACTTTC.

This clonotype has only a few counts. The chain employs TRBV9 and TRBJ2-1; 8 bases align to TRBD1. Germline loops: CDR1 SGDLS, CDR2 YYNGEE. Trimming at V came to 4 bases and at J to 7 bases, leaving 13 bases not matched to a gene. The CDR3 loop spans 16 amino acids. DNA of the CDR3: TGTGCCAGCAGCTCTCGCCCCGGACAGGGTACGAATGAGCAGTTCTTC. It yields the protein CASSSRPGQGTNEQFF.

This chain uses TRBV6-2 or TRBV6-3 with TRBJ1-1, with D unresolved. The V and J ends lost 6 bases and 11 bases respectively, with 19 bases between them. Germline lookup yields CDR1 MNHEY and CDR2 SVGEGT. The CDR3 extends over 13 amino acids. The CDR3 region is CASRPQESREAFF. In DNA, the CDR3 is TGTGCCAGCAGGCCGCAGGAAAGTCGGGAGGCTTTCTTT.

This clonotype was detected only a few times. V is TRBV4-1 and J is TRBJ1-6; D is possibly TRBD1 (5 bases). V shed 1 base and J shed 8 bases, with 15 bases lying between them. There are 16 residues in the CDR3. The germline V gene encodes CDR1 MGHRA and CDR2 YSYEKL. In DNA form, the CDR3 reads TGCGCCAGCAGCCAAGTCAATGCCGCGGGGGATTCACCCCTCCACTTT. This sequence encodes CASSQVNAAGDSPLHF.

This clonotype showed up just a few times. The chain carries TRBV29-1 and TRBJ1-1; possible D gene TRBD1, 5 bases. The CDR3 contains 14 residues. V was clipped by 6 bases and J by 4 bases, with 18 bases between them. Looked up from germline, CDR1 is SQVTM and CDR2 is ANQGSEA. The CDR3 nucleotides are TGCAGCGTCCCCGCCCTGGGGGTGGGCACTGAAGCTTTCTTT. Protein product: CSVPALGVGTEAFF. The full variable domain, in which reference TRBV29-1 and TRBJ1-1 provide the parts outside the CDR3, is SAVISQKPSRDICQRGTSLTIQCQVDSQVTMMFWYRQQPGQSLTLIATANQGSEATYESGFVIDKFPISRPNLTFSTLTVSNMSPEDSSIYLCSVPALGVGTEAFFGQGTRLTVV.

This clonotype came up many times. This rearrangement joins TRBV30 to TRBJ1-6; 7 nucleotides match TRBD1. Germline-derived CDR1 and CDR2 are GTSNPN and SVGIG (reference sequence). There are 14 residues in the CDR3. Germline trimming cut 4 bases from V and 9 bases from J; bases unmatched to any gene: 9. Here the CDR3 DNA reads TGTGCCTGGATCCAACAGGGGCATGGTTCACCCCTCCACTTT. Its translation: CAWIQQGHGSPLHF. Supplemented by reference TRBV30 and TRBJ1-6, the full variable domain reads SQTIHQWPATLVQPVGSPLSLECTVEGTSNPNLYWYRQAAGRGLQLLFYSVGIGQISSEVPQNLSASRPQDRQFILSSKKLLLSDSGFYLCAWIQQGHGSPLHFGNGTRLTVT.

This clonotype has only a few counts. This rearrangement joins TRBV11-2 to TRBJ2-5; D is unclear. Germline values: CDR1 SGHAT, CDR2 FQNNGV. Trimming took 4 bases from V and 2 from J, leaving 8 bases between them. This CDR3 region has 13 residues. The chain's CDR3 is CASSSDPQETQYF. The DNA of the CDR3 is TGTGCCAGCAGCTCGGACCCTCAAGAGACCCAGTACTTC.

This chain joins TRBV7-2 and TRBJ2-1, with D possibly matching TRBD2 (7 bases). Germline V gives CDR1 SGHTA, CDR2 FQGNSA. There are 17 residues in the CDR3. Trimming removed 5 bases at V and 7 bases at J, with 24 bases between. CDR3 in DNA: TGTGCCAGCAGCCCGGACGTGTGGGGGGGCCCTGAGAATGAGCAGTTCTTC. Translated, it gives CASSPDVWGGPENEQFF.

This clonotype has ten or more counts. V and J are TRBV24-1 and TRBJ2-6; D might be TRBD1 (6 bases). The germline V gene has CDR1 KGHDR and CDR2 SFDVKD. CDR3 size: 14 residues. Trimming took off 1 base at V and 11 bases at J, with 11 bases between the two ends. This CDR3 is CATSDLSRGDVLTF. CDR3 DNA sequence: TGTGCCACCAGTGATTTAAGCAGGGGAGACGTCCTGACTTTC.

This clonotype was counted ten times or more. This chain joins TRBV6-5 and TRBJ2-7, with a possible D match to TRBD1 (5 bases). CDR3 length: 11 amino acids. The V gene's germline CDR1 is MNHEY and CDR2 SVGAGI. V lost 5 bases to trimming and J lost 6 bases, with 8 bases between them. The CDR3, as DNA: TGTGCCAGCAGTCGGCAGGGCGAGCAGTACTTC. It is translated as CASSRQGEQYF.

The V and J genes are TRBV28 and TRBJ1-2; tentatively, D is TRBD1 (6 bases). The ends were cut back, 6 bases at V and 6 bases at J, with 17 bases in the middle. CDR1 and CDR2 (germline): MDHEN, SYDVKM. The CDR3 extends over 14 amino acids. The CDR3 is CASSPPQGRNGYTF. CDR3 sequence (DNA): TGTGCCAGCAGCCCCCCCCAGGGGAGGAATGGCTACACCTTC.

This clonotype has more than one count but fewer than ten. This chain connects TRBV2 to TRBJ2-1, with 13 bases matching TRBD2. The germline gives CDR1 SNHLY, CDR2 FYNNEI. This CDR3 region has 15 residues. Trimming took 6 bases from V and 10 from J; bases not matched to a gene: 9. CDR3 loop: CASRPTSGGAGEQFF. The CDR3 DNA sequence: TGTGCCAGCAGGCCAACTAGCGGGGGGGCCGGAGAGCAGTTCTTC.

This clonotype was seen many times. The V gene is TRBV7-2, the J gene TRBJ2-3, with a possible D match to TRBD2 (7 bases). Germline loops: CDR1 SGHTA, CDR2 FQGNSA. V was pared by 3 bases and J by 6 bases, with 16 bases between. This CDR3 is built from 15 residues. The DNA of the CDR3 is TGTGCCAGCAGCTTCGGAGCGGGGACAATCGATACGCAGTATTTT. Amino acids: CASSFGAGTIDTQYF.

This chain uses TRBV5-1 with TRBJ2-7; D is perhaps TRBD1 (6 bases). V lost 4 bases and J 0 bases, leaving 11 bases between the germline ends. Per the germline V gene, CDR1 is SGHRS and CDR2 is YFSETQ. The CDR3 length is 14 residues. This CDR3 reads CASSRGSSSYEQYF. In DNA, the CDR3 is TGCGCCAGCAGCAGGGGGTCGAGCTCCTACGAGCAGTACTTC.

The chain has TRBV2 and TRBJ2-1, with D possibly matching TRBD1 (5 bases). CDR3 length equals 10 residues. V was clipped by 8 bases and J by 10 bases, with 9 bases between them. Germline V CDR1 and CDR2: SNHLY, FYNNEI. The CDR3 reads CASRKGEQFF. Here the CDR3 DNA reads TGTGCCAGCCGCAAGGGGGAGCAGTTCTTC.

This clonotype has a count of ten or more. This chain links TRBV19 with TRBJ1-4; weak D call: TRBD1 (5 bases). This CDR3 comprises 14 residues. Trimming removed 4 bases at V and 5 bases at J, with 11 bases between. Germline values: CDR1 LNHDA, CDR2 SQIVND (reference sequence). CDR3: CASSTGQSNEKLFF. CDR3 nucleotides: TGTGCCAGTAGTACTGGACAATCGAATGAAAAACTGTTTTTT.

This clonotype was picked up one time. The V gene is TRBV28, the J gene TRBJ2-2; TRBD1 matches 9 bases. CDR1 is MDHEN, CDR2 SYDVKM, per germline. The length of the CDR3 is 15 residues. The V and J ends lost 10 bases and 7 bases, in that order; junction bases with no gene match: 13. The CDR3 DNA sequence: TGTGCCACCCTCCTAACAGGGGGCCGAGGCGGGGAGCTGTTTTTT. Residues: CATLLTGGRGGELFF. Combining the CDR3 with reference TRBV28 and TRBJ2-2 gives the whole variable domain DVKVTQSSRYLVKRTGEKVFLECVQDMDHENMFWYRQDPGLGLRLIYFSYDVKMKEKGDIPEGYSVSREKKERFSLILESASTNQTSMYLCATLLTGGRGGELFFGEGSRLTVL.

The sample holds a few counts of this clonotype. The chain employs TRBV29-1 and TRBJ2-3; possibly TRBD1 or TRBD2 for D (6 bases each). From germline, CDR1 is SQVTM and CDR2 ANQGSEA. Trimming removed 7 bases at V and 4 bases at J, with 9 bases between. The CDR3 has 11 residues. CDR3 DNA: TGCAGCGGTGGGGGGCCAGATACGCAGTATTTT. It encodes CSGGGPDTQYF.

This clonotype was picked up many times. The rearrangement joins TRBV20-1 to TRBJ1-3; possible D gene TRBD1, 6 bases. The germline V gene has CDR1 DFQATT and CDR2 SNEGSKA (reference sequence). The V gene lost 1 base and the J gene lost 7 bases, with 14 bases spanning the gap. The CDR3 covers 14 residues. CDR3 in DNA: TGCAGTGCTAGAGGAGGGGGGGCAGGGAACACCATATATTTT. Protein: CSARGGGAGNTIYF.

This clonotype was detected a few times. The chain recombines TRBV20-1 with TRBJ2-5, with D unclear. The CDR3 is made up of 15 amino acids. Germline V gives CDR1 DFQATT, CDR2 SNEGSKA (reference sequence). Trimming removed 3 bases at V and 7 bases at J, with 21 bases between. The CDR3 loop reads CSARDRRVDWGTQYF. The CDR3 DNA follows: TGCAGTGCTAGGGACCGACGGGTAGATTGGGGGACCCAGTACTTC.

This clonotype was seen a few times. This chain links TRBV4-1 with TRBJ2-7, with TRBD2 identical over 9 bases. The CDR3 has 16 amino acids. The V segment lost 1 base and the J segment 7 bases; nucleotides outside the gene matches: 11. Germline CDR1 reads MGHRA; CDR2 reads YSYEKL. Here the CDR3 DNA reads TGCGCCAGCAGCCAAGCCCTGGTAGCGGGGGCCCGGGAGCAGTACTTC. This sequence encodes CASSQALVAGAREQYF.

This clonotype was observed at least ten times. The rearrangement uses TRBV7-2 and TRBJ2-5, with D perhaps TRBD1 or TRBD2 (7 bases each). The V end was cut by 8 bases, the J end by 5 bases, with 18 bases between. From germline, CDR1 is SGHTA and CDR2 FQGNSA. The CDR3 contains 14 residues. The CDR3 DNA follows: TGTGCCAGCGCCCAGGGGGGGGGCGGCGAGACCCAGTACTTC. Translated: CASAQGGGGETQYF.

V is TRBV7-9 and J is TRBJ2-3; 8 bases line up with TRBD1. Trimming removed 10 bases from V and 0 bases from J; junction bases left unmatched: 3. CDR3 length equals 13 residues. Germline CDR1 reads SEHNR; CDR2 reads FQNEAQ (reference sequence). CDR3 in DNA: TGTGCCACGAGACAGGGGAGCACAGATACGCAGTATTTT. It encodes CATRQGSTDTQYF.

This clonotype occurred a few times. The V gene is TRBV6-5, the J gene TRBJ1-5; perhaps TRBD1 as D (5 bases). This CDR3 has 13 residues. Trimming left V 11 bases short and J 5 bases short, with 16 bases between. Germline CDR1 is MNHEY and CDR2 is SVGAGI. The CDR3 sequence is CAASGTLHQPQHF. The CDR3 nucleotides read TGTGCCGCTTCCGGGACCCTCCATCAGCCCCAGCATTTT.

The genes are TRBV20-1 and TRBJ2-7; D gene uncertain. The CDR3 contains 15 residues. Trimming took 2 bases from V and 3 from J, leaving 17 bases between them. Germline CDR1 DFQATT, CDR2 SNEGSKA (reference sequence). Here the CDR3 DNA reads TGCAGTGCTAGAAATTCGGGCAGCCCTAACTACGAGCAGTACTTC. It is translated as CSARNSGSPNYEQYF.

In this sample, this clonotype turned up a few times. This chain's CDR3 is CASSLTLGSYSYNEQFF. The CDR3 DNA reads as TGTGCCAGCAGCTTAACGTTGGGGAGTTACTCCTACAATGAGCAGTTCTTC. The chain employs TRBV7-3 and TRBJ2-1; TRBD2 is a possible D gene (5 bases). In germline, CDR1 is SGHTA, CDR2 FQGTGA. Trimming removed 0 bases from V and 0 bases from J, with 12 bases in between. The CDR3 loop spans 17 amino acids.